This is a list of T cell receptor beta chains from one sample in a study of regulatory T cells in long-lasting Graves disease. TCRdb independently ran MiXCR on the multiplex PCR reads; one entry per CDR3 protein. The sample lists 400,000 to 550,000 distinct CDR3 sequences; around 15% were seen once. These data were likewise used in another study, on T cells in Graves' hyperthyroidism and ophthalmopathy.

The material sequenced was peripheral blood mononuclear cells (PBMCs), taken at new diagnosis, from a patient treated with antithyroid drugs. The source of these receptors is a woman aged 18-29 years with Graves disease. The CDR3 runs from the conserved cysteine through the conserved F or W. D genes are given only for firm matches. Size values are once, few and many counts, or a class for expanded clones, and some rows have none.

V: TRBV7-2; size: many; J: TRBJ2-7; D: .; DNA: TGTGCCAGCAGCTTGAGTCTAGCGACCGAGCAGTACTTC; CDR3: CASSLSLATEQYF
V: TRBV19; size: .; J: TRBJ2-7; D: .; DNA: TGTGCCAGTAGTCCCTTACCCTCGGGGCAGCTTGAGTACTTC; CDR3: CASSPLPSGQLEYF
V: TRBV6-1; size: .; J: TRBJ2-7; D: .; DNA: TGTGCCAGCAGCCCGGACCCCTCGGTGCAGTACTTC; CDR3: CASSPDPSVQYF
V: TRBV11-3; size: few; J: TRBJ1-1; D: TRBD1; DNA: TGTGCCAGCAGCGGACAGGGGGCGCAGAAAAAAAGGGAAGCTTTCTTT; CDR3: CASSGQGAQKKREAFF
V: TRBV20-1; size: many; J: TRBJ1-2; D: .; DNA: TGCAGTGCCTCGGATGACGGACAGTCACTCTATGGCTACACCTTC; CDR3: CSASDDGQSLYGYTF
V: TRBV5-1; size: few; J: TRBJ1-1; D: .; DNA: TGCGCCAGCAGGGGAGGGGTCCCCTTGAACACTGAAGCTTTCTTT; CDR3: CASRGGVPLNTEAFF
V: TRBV7-2; size: many; J: TRBJ2-7; D: .; DNA: TGTGCCAGCAGCTTAGATCCTCGCCGCTACGAGCAGTACTTC; CDR3: CASSLDPRRYEQYF
V: TRBV30; size: .; J: TRBJ1-2; D: .; DNA: TGTGCCTGGAGTGACAGGGTTTCTAACTATGGCTACACCTTC; CDR3: CAWSDRVSNYGYTF
V: TRBV20-1; size: few; J: TRBJ2-5; D: TRBD2; DNA: TGCAGTGCTACACGGGAGGGCGGGGATGGAGAGACCCAGTACTTC; CDR3: CSATREGGDGETQYF
V: TRBV19; size: .; J: TRBJ1-6; D: TRBD1; DNA: TGTGCCAGTAGTGCCACAGGGGGCGGTGATTCACCCCTCCACTTT; CDR3: CASSATGGGDSPLHF
V: TRBV28; size: few; J: TRBJ2-2; D: TRBD2; DNA: TGTGCCAGCAGTTTATTCGGGAGGGGTAGAGGGGGACTACCCAACACCGGGGAGCTGTTTTTT; CDR3: CASSLFGRGRGGLPNTGELFF
V: TRBV20-1; size: many; J: TRBJ2-1; D: .; DNA: TGCAGTGCTGAGGACTCCGCTGCCGGGTACAATGAGCAGTTCTTC; CDR3: CSAEDSAAGYNEQFF